This TCR beta chain was captured in a study of blood T cell repertoires in COVID-19. At the level of the study: COVID-19 samples from acute and convalescent phases originated in the United States, Italy and Spain. T cells, B-cell-depleted T cells, or PBMCs provided the cDNA or gDNA that served as material.

Germline lookup yields CDR1 LGHDT and CDR2 YNNKEL (reference sequence). The CDR3 contains 15 residues. J was trimmed by 6 bases and V by 1 base; bases with no gene match: 3. As originally analysed: For nucleated cells, counts were estimated from reference gene primer amplification. Generated by immunoSEQ multiplex PCR, the TCRdb table keeps only in-frame clones and is missing some. V, J and clone size are taken as reported in that table, and D and trimming were inferred from the DNA itself. The sample has over 70,000 clones, over 75% seen once. The chain uses TRBV3-1 (or the pseudogene TRBV3-2) and TRBJ2-1; 10 bases map to TRBD1. This clonotype was sampled from a man older than 75 with acute or convalescent COVID-19. What was sequenced was peripheral blood. CDR3 nucleotides: TGTGCCAGCAGCCAAGGGGACAGGGGTTTCAATGAGCAGTTCTTC. It encodes CASSQGDRGFNEQFF.